The rows below give T cell receptor beta chains drawn from one sample of a study of metastatic and nonmetastatic thyroid tumors. TCRdb re-called clones via MiXCR from the PCR reads. The sample holds 5,100 or so clones, approximately 26% seen once. Sequencing was done on a sample of adjacent normal tissue. The receptors come from a female donor with papillary thyroid cancer or a benign thyroid nodule (not recorded which). Some clones in this sample may be carry-over from other donors' samples. CDR3s include the opening cysteine and the closing phenylalanine or tryptophan. A D gene is named only where the DNA matches it firmly. Expanded clones get a size class; other rows say once, few or many, or leave the size out.

j_call,v_call,clone_size,d_call,cdr3_nt,cdr3_aa
TRBJ2-3,TRBV21-1,-,-,TGTGCCAGCAGCGCAGCCCTAGCGGGGGAATTTGTCACAGATACGCAGTATTTT,CASSAALAGEFVTDTQYF
TRBJ1-4,TRBV16,-,-,TGTGCCAGCAGCCAATCTGGAGGGGCTGCTAATGAAAAACTGTTTTTT,CASSQSGGAANEKLFF
TRBJ2-4,TRBV4-1,once,TRBD2,TGCGCCAGCAGCCAAGGGGGGGAGGGTTATCAGTACTTC,CASSQGGEGYQYF
TRBJ2-1,TRBV11-2,few,TRBD2,TGTGCCAGCAGCTTAGATAGGCTAGCGGGATATGAGCAGTTCTTC,CASSLDRLAGYEQFF
TRBJ2-1,TRBV4-1,-,TRBD2,TGCGCCAGCCTTGGACTAGCGGGGGGGCCATACAATGAGCAGTTCTTC,CASLGLAGGPYNEQFF
TRBJ2-3,TRBV4-2,-,TRBD2,TGTGCCAGCAGCCGTTCACTAGCGAGCACAGATACGCAGTATTTT,CASSRSLASTDTQYF
TRBJ1-1,TRBV20-1,-,-,TGCAGTGCCCGGAAAGGAGGGGGAAACACTGAAGCTTTCTTT,CSARKGGGNTEAFF
TRBJ2-3,TRBV12-3/TRBV12-4,-,-,TGTGCCAGCAGCCTGGGGGATACGCAGTATTTT,CASSLGDTQYF
TRBJ1-2,TRBV12-3/TRBV12-4,medium-sized,-,TGTGCCAGCAGTTTGGGGTCCTTTAACTATGGCTACACCTTC,CASSLGSFNYGYTF
TRBJ1-3,TRBV2,few,TRBD1,TGTGCCAGCAGCATACAGACAGGGGGGAACACCATATATTTT,CASSIQTGGNTIYF
TRBJ2-2,TRBV2,medium-sized,TRBD1,TGTGCCAGCAAAAAAAACAGGGGCGTGAACACCGGGGAGCTGTTTTTT,CASKKNRGVNTGELFF
TRBJ2-7,TRBV10-2,few,-,TGCGCCGCCAACGATCGGGGGAACTACGAGCAGTACTTC,CAANDRGNYEQYF
TRBJ1-2,TRBV6-1,few,-,TGTGCCACCATCCCGGGACAAGGACGGACGGGCTACACCTTC,CATIPGQGRTGYTF
TRBJ2-3,TRBV5-1,-,TRBD2,TGCGCCAGCAGCTTGGGGGGACTAGCAAGAGATACGCAGTATTTT,CASSLGGLARDTQYF
TRBJ2-3,TRBV20-1,-,TRBD1,TGCAGTGCTAGCTGGGGGACAGGGTCGGATACGCAGTATTTT,CSASWGTGSDTQYF
TRBJ2-5,TRBV4-1,medium-sized,-,TGCGCCAGCAGCCAGGGACTTACGGAGACCCAGTACTTC,CASSQGLTETQYF
TRBJ1-4,TRBV12-3/TRBV12-4,medium-sized,-,TGTGCCAGCAGTTTGTCCAAAGGGAGTGAAAAACTGTTTTTT,CASSLSKGSEKLFF
TRBJ2-5,TRBV9,medium-sized,TRBD1,TGTGCCAGCAGCGGGACAGGGGGCGAGACCCAGTACTTC,CASSGTGGETQYF
TRBJ2-1,TRBV7-8,medium-sized,-,TGTGCCAGCAGCGTACACGCGGACTACAATGAGCAGTTCTTC,CASSVHADYNEQFF
TRBJ2-7,TRBV6-1,many,-,TGTGCCAGCAGTGCGGGGCAGGGTGGCGACGAGCAGTACTTC,CASSAGQGGDEQYF
TRBJ2-5,TRBV20-1,once,TRBD1,TGCAGTGCTAGAGGCGAGGATCTCGGGGCAGGGGGCGCGATGGAGACCCAGTACTTC,CSARGEDLGAGGAMETQYF
TRBJ1-2,TRBV6-1,few,TRBD1,TGTGCCAGCAGTCCAGGGGGCGCGATTTATGGCTACACCTTC,CASSPGGAIYGYTF
TRBJ1-2,TRBV6-2/TRBV6-3,few,-,TGTGCCAGCAGTTACACGCCAGGGAGGGGCTACACCTTC,CASSYTPGRGYTF
TRBJ2-1,TRBV19,medium-sized,TRBD1,TGTGCCAGTAGGATCAGACAGGGGCAGAATGAGCAGTTCTTC,CASRIRQGQNEQFF
TRBJ2-3,TRBV27,medium-sized,TRBD2,TGTGCCAGCAGTTTCCTAGCGGAACCCTCTAGCACAGATACGCAGTATTTT,CASSFLAEPSSTDTQYF
TRBJ2-3,TRBV5-4,many,-,TGTGCCAGCAGCTTCCTCACAGCCGGTGGAGATACGCAGTATTTT,CASSFLTAGGDTQYF
TRBJ2-1,TRBV12-3/TRBV12-4,few,-,TGTGCCAGTCTTCGAGGGCTATCCTACAATGAGCAGTTCTTC,CASLRGLSYNEQFF
TRBJ2-1,TRBV12-3/TRBV12-4,few,-,TGTGCCAGCAGTACCCGGAGTGGGGCCGTCCTCAATGAGCAGTTCTTC,CASSTRSGAVLNEQFF
TRBJ1-2,TRBV11-3,-,TRBD1,TGTGCCAGCAGCTTACAACGGGACAGGGCGTTGCATGGCTACACCTTC,CASSLQRDRALHGYTF
TRBJ1-5,TRBV5-1,once,-,TGCGCCAGCAGCTCCCAAGGGACGCCGTATAGCACAGATACGCAGCATTTT,CASSSQGTPYSTDTQHF
TRBJ2-1,TRBV19,-,TRBD2,TGTGCCAGTATGGGCGGGGGTAATGAGCAGTTCTTC,CASMGGGNEQFF
TRBJ2-7,TRBV7-2,-,-,TGTGCCAGCAGCGAAGGACAAGTCTACGAGCAGTACTTC,CASSEGQVYEQYF
TRBJ2-7,TRBV6-2/TRBV6-3,-,-,TGTGCCAGCACCGACTCGGGCTCGGCCTACGAGCAGTACTTC,CASTDSGSAYEQYF
TRBJ2-3,TRBV11-2,once,TRBD2,TGTGCCAGCAGCTTAGGTTTTGGGCTAGCGGGGGGCGGGGATACGCAGTATTTT,CASSLGFGLAGGGDTQYF
TRBJ1-5,TRBV2,medium-sized,TRBD1,TGTGCCAGCAGTAGACAGGGAGGGGAGCCCCAGCATTTT,CASSRQGGEPQHF
TRBJ2-4,TRBV6-1,-,TRBD1,TGTGCCAGCGGACAGGGTGAGGGTCTAGCCAAAAACATTCAGTACTTC,CASGQGEGLAKNIQYF
TRBJ2-3,TRBV7-3,-,TRBD2,TGTGCCAGCAGCTCCCACGTAGCGGGGGTCAATACGCAGTATTTT,CASSSHVAGVNTQYF
TRBJ2-7,TRBV7-2,large,-,TGTGCCAGCAGCAACAGGGGGGGGGAGCAGTACTTC,CASSNRGGEQYF
TRBJ2-3,TRBV20-1,many,-,TGCAGTGCTATCTCGGGGGCTAGCACAGATACGCAGTATTTT,CSAISGASTDTQYF
TRBJ2-3,TRBV19,-,-,TGTGCCAGTAGTAAGGGGGGGTGCCTTTTAGATACGCAGTATTTT,CASSKGGCLLDTQYF
TRBJ1-1,TRBV20-1,medium-sized,-,TGCAGTGCCCCCACCGTGGGAGCCGAAGCTTTCTTT,CSAPTVGAEAFF
TRBJ2-7,TRBV7-9,medium-sized,-,TGTGCCAGCAGCTTCAGGTTCGCTAGCGCTGAATTCGACGAGCAGTACTTC,CASSFRFASAEFDEQYF
TRBJ1-6,TRBV6-1,-,TRBD1,TGTGCCAGCGGGACAGTGGGACGGTATAATTCACCCCTCCACTTT,CASGTVGRYNSPLHF
TRBJ1-1,TRBV28,few,-,TGTGCCAGCAGTGCACCATTGGGCCAGACTGTCGATGAAGCTTTCTTT,CASSAPLGQTVDEAFF
TRBJ1-5,TRBV2,large,-,TGTGCCAGCAGCCCGGGGCCAGACAATCAGCCCCAGCATTTT,CASSPGPDNQPQHF
TRBJ2-7,TRBV6-1,many,TRBD2,TGTGCCAGCAGGGAGGGACTAGCGGGAGGTCCCTACGAGCAGTACTTC,CASREGLAGGPYEQYF
TRBJ2-3,TRBV27,-,TRBD2,TGTCCCAGCATTTTAGCGGGAGCGGGCCAAAGCACAGATACGCAGTATTTT,CPSILAGAGQSTDTQYF
TRBJ2-6,TRBV28,-,-,TGTGCCAGCAGCTCGGATTACACCCCGGGACACCTGTCTGGGGCCAACGTCCTGACTTTC,CASSSDYTPGHLSGANVLTF
TRBJ2-1,TRBV29-1,-,-,TGCAGCGTTGAAGGCCACGGGTTGCGCGTGACCTACAATGAGCAGTTCTTC,CSVEGHGLRVTYNEQFF
TRBJ1-2,TRBV27,-,-,TGTGCCAGCTGGGGGGGAGGTGGCTACACCTTC,CASWGGGGYTF
TRBJ2-7,TRBV20-1,-,TRBD2,TGCAGTCGGGAGGACTCGTACGAGCAGTACTTC,CSREDSYEQYF
TRBJ2-3,TRBV6-4,many,-,TGTGCCAGCAGTCCCTACACGAGCAGAGCGACTTTTGATGCAGATACGCAGTATTTT,CASSPYTSRATFDADTQYF
TRBJ1-6,TRBV20-1,-,-,TGCAGTGCTAGAGATCCGCGGCAGGAGAATTCACCCCTCCACTTT,CSARDPRQENSPLHF
TRBJ1-2,TRBV12-3/TRBV12-4,-,-,TGTGCCAGCAGTCCCGTTTGGGTCCCGGACAGTCCTTACTATGGCTACACCTTC,CASSPVWVPDSPYYGYTF
TRBJ1-1,TRBV30,few,TRBD1,TGTGCCTGGAGTAGGGGACAGGCACCGAACACTGAAGCTTTCTTT,CAWSRGQAPNTEAFF